Below are 23 T cell receptor beta chains sequenced from a single sample in a study of blood T cell repertoires in COVID-19. Clones were sequenced by immunoSEQ multiplex PCR, and TCRdb holds only the in-frame ones, with some missing. Of approximately 110,000 clones in the sample, 80% to 90% are singletons; the top ten hold 2% to 2.5%. The source material was peripheral blood. These receptors all come from a human donor in a cohort sampled during active COVID-19.

This rearrangement joins TRBV7-2 to TRBJ2-5; 10 bases map to TRBD2. The length of the CDR3 is 16 residues. The V and J ends lost 2 bases and 5 bases, in that order; junction bases with no gene match: 8. In germline, CDR1 is SGHTA, CDR2 FQGNSA. The CDR3 reads CASSLLAGVSEETQYF. In DNA, the CDR3 is TGTGCCAGCAGCTTACTAGCGGGGGTCTCGGAGGAGACCCAGTACTTC.

This chain links TRBV4-3 with TRBJ2-3; 10 nucleotides agree with TRBD2. Germline V gene sequence: CDR1 LGHNA, CDR2 YSLEER. This CDR3 contains 16 residues. V lost 1 base and J lost 3; bases outside the gene matches: 4. As DNA, the CDR3 is TGCGCCAGCAGCCAAGGGCGAGCGGGGGGGACAGATACGCAGTATTTT. It yields the protein CASSQGRAGGTDTQYF.

The rearrangement links TRBV7-9 to TRBJ2-1; a weak D match, TRBD1 (6 bases). This CDR3 has 14 residues. The germline CDR1 and CDR2 sequences are SEHNR and FQNEAQ (reference sequence). V shed 3 bases and J shed 9 bases, with 15 bases lying between them. The DNA for the CDR3 is TGTGCCAGCAGCTTGGTAATAAAGGGGGTTGAGCAGTTCTTC. This gives the protein CASSLVIKGVEQFF.

This clone was recorded a few times. The V and J genes are TRBV12-3 or TRBV12-4 and TRBJ1-1, with 7 nucleotides matching TRBD1. Germline trimming cut 7 bases from V and 5 bases from J; bases unmatched to any gene: 4. The CDR3 loop spans 12 amino acids. CDR3 residues: CASNRQGTEAFF. In nucleotides, the CDR3 is TGTGCCAGCAACAGACAGGGAACTGAAGCTTTCTTT.

This clone was found once. The V call is TRBV28, the J call TRBJ1-2; 7 positions agree with TRBD1. CDR1 MDHEN and CDR2 SYDVKM come from the germline V gene. J was trimmed by 6 bases and V by 7 bases; bases with no gene match: 17. The CDR3 covers 16 residues. CDR3 in DNA: TGTGCCAGCACTACTCCCCGGGAAGGGGGCGGGAATGGCTACACCTTC. This gives the protein CASTTPREGGGNGYTF.

This clone came up once. The chain recombines TRBV28 with TRBJ1-4, with a possible D match to TRBD1 (5 bases). Germline V CDR1 and CDR2: MDHEN, SYDVKM. V was clipped by 2 bases and J by 1 base, with 17 bases between them. This CDR3 is 18 amino acids long. The CDR3 DNA reads as TGTGCCAGCAGTTTACTGGGTCCGGTCAGGGAAACTAATGAAAAACTGTTTTTT. This codes for CASSLLGPVRETNEKLFF.

This clone has a single count. The V and J genes are TRBV7-9 and TRBJ1-6; a possible D gene is TRBD1 (5 bases). The CDR3 is made up of 15 amino acids. The V gene's germline CDR1 is SEHNR and CDR2 FQNEAQ (reference sequence). The V gene lost 3 bases and the J gene lost 6 bases, with 12 bases spanning the gap. The CDR3 nucleotides are TGTGCCAGCAGCTTTACTCAGGGTAGTAATTCACCCCTCCACTTT. It codes for CASSFTQGSNSPLHF.

The chain combines TRBV5-1 with TRBJ1-3, with a tentative D call TRBD1 (6 bases). The CDR3 length is 15 residues. Trimming pared 4 bases from V and 0 bases from J, leaving 11 bases between. Germline V gives CDR1 SGHRS, CDR2 YFSETQ. The CDR3 spells CASSNGQNSGNTIYF. DNA of the CDR3: TGCGCCAGCAGCAATGGACAGAACTCTGGAAACACCATATATTTT.

The V call is TRBV5-1, the J call TRBJ2-7; 9 nucleotides agree with TRBD1. The length of the CDR3 is 16 residues. The germline CDR1 and CDR2 sequences are SGHRS and YFSETQ. The junction had 9 bases not matched to a gene; V was cut back by 0 bases and J by 5 bases. The CDR3 nucleotides read TGCGCCAGCAGCTTGGACGGACAGGGGCATACTAACGAGCAGTACTTC. Translation gives CASSLDGQGHTNEQYF.

This clone was detected only a few times. The chain joins TRBV7-9 to TRBJ1-2, with a possible D match to TRBD1 (6 bases). CDR1 and CDR2 (germline): SEHNR, FQNEAQ (reference sequence). V lost 0 bases and J 4 bases, leaving 9 bases between the germline ends. This CDR3 comprises 14 residues. The CDR3 DNA is TGTGCCAGCAGCTTAGCGGGGGCCACCTATGGCTACACCTTC. Amino acid sequence: CASSLAGATYGYTF.

The chain carries TRBV9 and TRBJ2-7; 9 positions match TRBD1. This CDR3 contains 15 residues. V gave up 4 bases and J gave up 5 bases; unmatched junction bases: 10. The germline CDR1 and CDR2 sequences are SGDLS and YYNGEE. This CDR3 is CASSLSGTGFNEQYF. As DNA, the CDR3 is TGTGCCAGCAGCTTATCCGGGACAGGGTTCAACGAGCAGTACTTC. The full variable domain, its missing parts supplied by reference TRBV9 and TRBJ2-7, is DSGVTQTPKHLITATGQRVTLRCSPRSGDLSVYWYQQSLDQGLQFLIQYYNGEERAKGNILERFSAQQFPDLHSELNLSSLELGDSALYFCASSLSGTGFNEQYFGPGTRLTVT.

The genes are TRBV5-1 and TRBJ2-7; 12 bases map to TRBD2. J lost 2 bases, V lost 4 bases, and 7 bases had no gene match. The germline V gene has CDR1 SGHRS and CDR2 YFSETQ. The CDR3 runs to 16 residues. The CDR3 sequence: CASSTGLAGGTYEQYF. Written as DNA, the CDR3 is TGCGCCAGCAGCACAGGCCTAGCGGGAGGGACCTACGAGCAGTACTTC.

The chain uses TRBV5-1 and TRBJ1-1; D is undetermined. The CDR3 covers 15 residues. Per germline, CDR1 SGHRS and CDR2 YFSETQ. The V and J ends lost 0 bases and 2 bases respectively, with 11 bases between them. The CDR3 coding sequence is TGCGCCAGCAGCTTGGAGGGCAGACTAAACACTGAAGCTTTCTTT. It is translated as CASSLEGRLNTEAFF. The full variable domain, its missing parts supplied by reference TRBV5-1 and TRBJ1-1, is KAGVTQTPRYLIKTRGQQVTLSCSPISGHRSVSWYQQTPGQGLQFLFEYFSETQRNKGNFPGRFSGRQFSNSRSEMNVSTLELGDSALYLCASSLEGRLNTEAFFGQGTRLTVV.

CDR3 nucleotides: TGTGCCAGCAGGCGAGGACAGGGTCGGGGCTACACCTTC. It encodes CASRRGQGRGYTF. The chain employs TRBV12-3 or TRBV12-4 and TRBJ1-2; 8 bases map to TRBD1. CDR3 length equals 13 residues. Unmatched junction bases numbered 8, after V lost 6 bases and J lost 8 bases.

This clone has a single count. The chain combines TRBV30 with TRBJ2-1, with 9 bases identical to TRBD1. The germline V gene encodes CDR1 GTSNPN and CDR2 SVGIG (reference sequence). Germline trimming cut 3 bases from V and 5 bases from J; bases unmatched to any gene: 5. CDR3 length: 14 residues. The CDR3 DNA reads TGTGCCTGGAGCACCGGGACAGGGCACAATGAGCAGTTCTTC. Translation gives CAWSTGTGHNEQFF.

The chain combines TRBV25-1 with TRBJ2-1; 12 nucleotides line up with TRBD1. Trimming removed 5 bases from V and 7 bases from J; junction bases left unmatched: 3. Germline CDR1 reads MGHDK; CDR2 reads SYGVNS. This CDR3 has 14 amino acids. CDR3 coding DNA: TGTGCCAGCAGTCGGGACAGGGGGCAAAATGAGCAGTTCTTC. As protein: CASSRDRGQNEQFF.

The rearrangement links TRBV28 to TRBJ1-1; 8 nucleotides align to TRBD1. This CDR3 has 14 residues. From germline, CDR1 is MDHEN and CDR2 SYDVKM. The V gene end was trimmed by 5 bases and the J gene end by 1 base; junction bases not matched to a gene: 3. For the CDR3, the DNA is TGTGCCAGCAGTCTAGGGACAGGGAACACTGAAGCTTTCTTT. As protein: CASSLGTGNTEAFF.

This chain joins TRBV28 and TRBJ1-6; D is unclear. V shed 7 bases and J shed 10 bases, with 17 bases lying between them. Looked up from germline, CDR1 is MDHEN and CDR2 is SYDVKM. The CDR3 runs to 14 residues. Here the CDR3 DNA reads TGTGCCAGCACACTCCACCAGGAGGAGTCACCCCTCCACTTT. Translation: CASTLHQEESPLHF.

The chain employs TRBV5-1 and TRBJ2-7; 7 positions agree with TRBD2. Looked up from germline, CDR1 is SGHRS and CDR2 is YFSETQ. The CDR3 runs to 14 residues. V dropped 1 base and J dropped 3; count of bases not matched to a gene: 4. In nucleotides, the CDR3 is TGCGCCAGCAGCTTGACTAGCGCACGCTACGAGCAGTACTTC. Its protein product is CASSLTSARYEQYF.

The chain carries TRBV5-1 and TRBJ2-1; D might be TRBD1 (6 bases). This CDR3 contains 13 residues. V lost 3 bases, J lost 6 bases, and 10 bases lay in between. Germline loops: CDR1 SGHRS, CDR2 YFSETQ. CDR3 residues: CASSWGQANEQFF. For the CDR3, the DNA is TGCGCCAGCAGCTGGGGGCAGGCCAATGAGCAGTTCTTC.

The chain is built from TRBV28 and TRBJ1-2, with 7 positions matching TRBD1. This CDR3 contains 15 residues. V lost 2 bases, J lost 4 bases, and 7 bases stayed unmatched. Per germline, CDR1 MDHEN and CDR2 SYDVKM. CDR3 sequence (DNA): TGTGCCAGCAGTTTAGGAGACAGGGTCACCTATGGCTACACCTTC. It codes for CASSLGDRVTYGYTF.

The rearrangement links TRBV27 to TRBJ1-5; TRBD1 matches 7 bases. Germline V gene data show CDR1 as MNHEY and CDR2 as SMNVEV (reference sequence). This CDR3 spans 15 amino acids. V lost 5 bases to trimming and J lost 7 bases; unmatched junction nucleotides: 11. The CDR3 protein is CASSPGTVATQPQHF. The CDR3 DNA sequence: TGTGCCAGCAGTCCCGGGACAGTCGCTACACAGCCCCAGCATTTT.

This chain uses TRBV27 with TRBJ1-1; no clear D gene. The germline CDR1 and CDR2 sequences are MNHEY and SMNVEV (reference sequence). V was cut by 3 bases and J by 6 bases, with 11 bases left in between. CDR3 length: 13 residues. The CDR3 loop is CASSFGVSSEAFF. The DNA of the CDR3 is TGTGCCAGCAGTTTTGGCGTTAGCTCTGAAGCTTTCTTT.